What follows describes a single T cell receptor (beta chain). Authors' methods: It was from reference gene primer amplification that nucleated cell counts were estimated. TCRdb keeps only in-frame clones here, not all; method: immunoSEQ multiplex PCR. From that table come the V and J calls and clone size; the DNA was used to work out D and trimming. This sample has over 100,000 clones; around 83% occur once, and the top ten carry approximately 7.9%. These data are taken from a study of blood T cell repertoires in COVID-19. Across the study: Samples taken during acute and convalescent COVID-19 were collected in the United States, Italy and Spain. Sources were T cells, B-cell-depleted T cells, or PBMCs; the material itself was cDNA or gDNA.

This CDR3 contains 15 residues. Germline-derived CDR1 and CDR2 are LGHNA and YNFKEQ. V lost 0 bases and J 6 bases, leaving 13 bases between the germline ends. The rearrangement joins TRBV4-2 to TRBJ2-3; tentatively, D is TRBD2 (5 bases). The clonotype was recovered from a woman of 80 years or more with active or convalescent COVID-19. The sequenced sample was peripheral blood. As DNA, the CDR3 is TGTGCCAGCAGCCAAGATGTGGTAGCGTCGGATACGCAGTATTTT. Translating it yields CASSQDVVASDTQYF.